Following are 9 T cell receptor beta chains from one sample sequenced in a study of chemoradiotherapy in HPV16-positive cancers. Sequenced by immunoSEQ multiplex PCR; TCRdb stores in-frame clones only, minus some. The sample has tens of thousands of clones, roughly 90% seen once; the top ten hold under 3.5%. Source: blood, taken from a patient who underwent chemoradiotherapy. The receptors originated from a human donor with HPV-associated anogenital cancer.

The chain combines TRBV5-1 with TRBJ1-3; D ambiguous. The CDR3 totals 15 residues. Between the trimmed V and J ends, which lost 1 base and 0 bases, there was a span of 8 bases. Germline V lookup: CDR1 SGHRS, CDR2 YFSETQ. CDR3 loop: CASSLNANSGNTIYF. The CDR3 region has the DNA TGCGCCAGCAGCTTGAACGCGAACTCTGGAAACACCATATATTTT. Filled out from reference TRBV5-1 and TRBJ1-3, the complete variable domain reads KAGVTQTPRYLIKTRGQQVTLSCSPISGHRSVSWYQQTPGQGLQFLFEYFSETQRNKGNFPGRFSGRQFSNSRSEMNVSTLELGDSALYLCASSLNANSGNTIYFGEGSWLTVV.

The chain couples TRBV6-5 to TRBJ2-5, with D possibly matching TRBD1 (6 bases). CDR1 and CDR2 (germline): MNHEY, SVGAGI. Trimming took off 3 bases at V and 12 bases at J, with 14 bases between the two ends. The CDR3 is made up of 12 amino acids. The CDR3 region is CASSYVSGQEYF. The CDR3 DNA is TGTGCCAGCAGTTATGTATCGGGACAAGAGTACTTC.

The chain joins TRBV5-1 to TRBJ2-7; 11 nucleotides agree with TRBD1. Unmatched junction bases numbered 6, after V lost 0 bases and J lost 7 bases. In germline, CDR1 is SGHRS, CDR2 YFSETQ. The CDR3 covers 15 residues. CDR3 DNA: TGCGCCAGCAGCTTGGATACGGACAGGGGGCGGGAGCAGTACTTC. This translates into CASSLDTDRGREQYF. Supplemented by reference TRBV5-1 and TRBJ2-7, the full variable domain reads KAGVTQTPRYLIKTRGQQVTLSCSPISGHRSVSWYQQTPGQGLQFLFEYFSETQRNKGNFPGRFSGRQFSNSRSEMNVSTLELGDSALYLCASSLDTDRGREQYFGPGTRLTVT.

V is TRBV9 and J is TRBJ2-6, with TRBD1 matching over 8 bases. The V segment lost 3 bases and the J segment 2 bases; nucleotides outside the gene matches: 4. CDR3 length: 16 residues. Looked up from germline, CDR1 is SGDLS and CDR2 is YYNGEE. As DNA, the CDR3 is TGTGCCAGCAGCGCCCTACAGGGGGCTGGGGCCAACGTCCTGACTTTC. Amino acid sequence: CASSALQGAGANVLTF.

This chain connects TRBV5-5 to TRBJ2-3, with TRBD1 matching 10 bases. V lost 3 bases, J lost 5 bases, and 9 bases stayed unmatched. Looked up from germline, CDR1 is SGHKS and CDR2 is YYEKEE (reference sequence). The CDR3 has 16 amino acids. In DNA form, the CDR3 reads TGTGCCAGCAGCTCGCCAGGGACAGGGGTTGAAGATACGCAGTATTTT. This codes for CASSSPGTGVEDTQYF.

V is TRBV7-2 and J is TRBJ2-1, with 11 bases matching TRBD2. Trimming cost V 0 bases and J 8 bases; bases outside gene matches: 3. The CDR3 has 15 residues. Germline-derived CDR1 and CDR2 are SGHTA and FQGNSA. In DNA form, the CDR3 reads TGTGCCAGCAGCTTAGCTAGCGGGGGGGCAGATGAGCAGTTCTTC. It yields the protein CASSLASGGADEQFF.

The chain couples TRBV9 to TRBJ1-1, with no clear D. The CDR3 covers 12 residues. Trimming removed 0 bases from V and 7 bases from J, with 7 bases in between. The V gene's germline CDR1 is SGDLS and CDR2 YYNGEE. In DNA form, the CDR3 reads TGTGCCAGCAGCGTAGATGGATTTGAAGCTTTCTTT. Its protein product is CASSVDGFEAFF.

The CDR3 bases are TGCGCCAGCCTGGGGGACTACAATGAGCAGTTCTTC. Protein product: CASLGDYNEQFF. The J gene is TRBJ2-1, the V gene TRBV5-1; D is possibly TRBD1 or TRBD2 (5 bases each). Trimming removed 7 bases from V and 3 bases from J, with 8 bases in between. Germline V gives CDR1 SGHRS, CDR2 YFSETQ. This CDR3 has 12 amino acids.

The chain links TRBV30 to TRBJ1-4; the D gene is possibly TRBD1 (5 bases). This CDR3 contains 13 residues. V lost 3 bases, J lost 14 bases, and 19 bases lay in between. Germline V gene lookup returns CDR1 GTSNPN and CDR2 SVGIG (reference sequence). CDR3 sequence (DNA): TGTGCCTGGAGCCAGGACCGGGGGACCGGCCTGTTTTTT. Translation: CAWSQDRGTGLFF. The full variable domain, its missing parts supplied by reference TRBV30 and TRBJ1-4, is SQTIHQWPATLVQPVGSPLSLECTVEGTSNPNLYWYRQAAGRGLQLLFYSVGIGQISSEVPQNLSASRPQDRQFILSSKKLLLSDSGFYLCAWSQDRGTGLFFGSGTQLSVL.